This T cell receptor beta chain was profiled in a study of OX40 agonist ivuxolimab in advanced cancers. Study information: Antecedent anti-PD-1, anti-PD-L1 or anti-CTLA-4 therapy was permissible, with roughly 40% having received some.

The protocol was immunoSEQ multiplex PCR, while the TCRdb copy is restricted to in-frame clones and leaves out a portion. The sample carries 20,000 to 25,000 clones, around 80% recorded once. Sequencing used CD4+ or CD8+ T cells sorted from blood, obtained in a trial of the OX40 agonist ivuxolimab. The clonotype was recovered from an adult with an advanced solid tumor such as melanoma, head and neck, liver or kidney cancer.

CDR3: CASSESKGVNEQFF. DNA of the CDR3: TGCGCCAGCAGTGAGTCGAAAGGGGTCAATGAGCAGTTCTTC. The chain links TRBV10-1 to TRBJ2-1; maybe TRBD1 (5 bases). The CDR3 length is 14 residues. V lost 0 bases and J 6 bases, leaving 9 bases between the germline ends. Germline CDR1 WNHNN, CDR2 SYGVQD (reference sequence).